This T cell receptor (beta chain) stems from a study of a mutant IDH1 vaccine in newly diagnosed glioma. Study-level background: Treated patients comprised around 60% males and 37.5% females, mean age approximately 42 years. The therapy given earlier, which was standard therapy, consisted of radiotherapy, temozolomide, or both, and most of the patients received both. Findings and caveats of the study: Apparently unrelated to pseudoprogression were changes in the top peripheral T cell clonotypes.

As concerns this clone: Its specificity is unknown.

Time point here: baseline, week 1 (first vaccination visit). The treatment: pre-vaccination baseline after standard-of-care therapy. Donors' newly diagnosed IDH1-mutant WHO grade 3 or 4 astrocytomas lacked nuclear ATRX. The CDR3 has 15 residues. The V gene lost 0 bases and the J gene lost 5 bases, with 11 bases spanning the gap. CDR1 is SGHTA, CDR2 FQGNSA, per germline. Using immunoSEQ multiplex PCR, the repertoire was profiled, and TCRdb retains in-frame clones only, with some absent. In the table there are 30,000 to 35,000 clones, about 80% of which are singletons. The rearrangement links TRBV7-2 to TRBJ1-3; D may be TRBD1 (5 bases). The source is a middle-aged man with glioma. Some clones in this sample may be carry-over from other donors' samples. The sample here was peripheral blood mononuclear cells (PBMCs), taken from a glioma patient treated with radiotherapy, temozolomide or both. The CDR3: CASSLALQGRNTIYF. The CDR3 coding sequence is TGTGCCAGCAGCTTAGCGCTTCAGGGTAGAAACACCATATATTTT.